What follows describes a single T cell receptor (beta chain). The antigen remains unidentified. This record comes from a study of cytomegalovirus exposure and HLA in healthy donors. Study-level findings and limits: The listing of 150 to 200 TCR beta chains classed them as cytomegalovirus-associated.

TCRdb's table, derived via immunoSEQ multiplex PCR, lists solely in-frame clones and lacks some. Altogether some 43,000 clones are present, more than 85% being singletons, with the ten largest covering roughly 5.8%. The sequence derives from a man between 18 and 35 years old in good health and CMV-seronegative. The sample taken for sequencing was PBMCs.

The CDR3 reads CASSVGQDSNQPQHF. The CDR3 region has the DNA TGTGCCAGCAGCGTGGGACAGGATAGCAATCAGCCCCAGCATTTT. The rearrangement joins TRBV9 to TRBJ1-5; 8 bases agree with TRBD1. CDR3 length: 15 amino acids. J gave up 0 bases and V 2 bases, and 1 base lay outside the gene matches. The V gene's germline CDR1 is SGDLS and CDR2 YYNGEE.